This T cell receptor (beta chain) originates from a study of control samples from healthy donors and cancer patients. Data came from immunoSEQ multiplex PCR; TCRdb stores just in-frame clones and leaves some out. The sample lists about 160,000 clones; about 90% were seen once. This receptor was taken from a man younger than 40 in good health. The specimen was blood.

CDR3 sequence: CASSAYIQSSGNTIYF. The CDR3 DNA reads as TGTGCCAGCAGCGCCTATATACAGAGCTCTGGAAACACCATATATTTT. The gene calls are TRBV9 and TRBJ1-3; no clear D gene. The CDR3 is 16 amino acids. The germline V and J ends were trimmed by 3 bases and 0 bases, with 13 bases remaining between them. Germline V gene data show CDR1 as SGDLS and CDR2 as YYNGEE.